This T cell receptor (beta chain) was obtained from a study of CD8+ T cells in alopecia areata. Study-wide results and caveats: Possibly because of HLA-related factors, TCR sharing was less clear across patients than in mice.

cDNA serving as the sequencing template came from extracted, reverse transcribed RNA. The table came from immunoSEQ multiplex PCR; TCRdb's copy has only in-frame clones and leaves some out. The sample yields 120,000 or so clones, about 51% seen once. Of note for this clone: Its matching antigen is unknown.

The origin of this receptor is a human donor with alopecia areata. The sequenced material came from NKG2D-low CD8+ T cells sorted from blood.

CDR3 protein: CASSSSSGRVADTQYF. In DNA, the CDR3 is TGTGCCAGCAGTTCCTCTAGCGGGAGAGTGGCAGATACGCAGTATTTT. The rearrangement links TRBV28 to TRBJ2-3; 10 bases agree with TRBD2. The CDR3 spans 16 residues. The V and J ends lost 4 bases and 4 bases, in that order; junction bases with no gene match: 8. In germline, CDR1 is MDHEN, CDR2 SYDVKM.